Listed below are T cell receptor beta chains from one sample, sequenced in a study of blood T cell repertoires in COVID-19. The table came from immunoSEQ multiplex PCR; TCRdb's copy has only in-frame clones and leaves some out. The sample gives 98,000 or so clones, around four fifths of which show up once; around 4.8% is in the top ten. The sample taken for sequencing was peripheral blood. Receptors originate from a man between 60 and 75 years old with acute or convalescent COVID-19. Both conserved end residues are part of each CDR3. A D gene is named only where the DNA matches it firmly. Only part of the rows carry a size: once, few, many, or a class if the clone is expanded.

j_gene: TRBJ1-6
abundance: .
v_gene: TRBV7-9
d_gene: .
CDR3aa: CASSPTGTSPLHF
CDR3nt: TGTGCCAGCAGCCCGACAGGAACTTCACCCCTCCACTTT

j_gene: TRBJ1-6
abundance: .
v_gene: TRBV27
d_gene: .
CDR3aa: CASKGVWNSPLHF
CDR3nt: TGTGCCAGCAAAGGGGTCTGGAATTCACCCCTCCACTTT

j_gene: TRBJ2-1
abundance: .
v_gene: TRBV7-3
d_gene: TRBD2
CDR3aa: CASTQGTSGYNEQFF
CDR3nt: TGTGCCAGCACCCAAGGGACTAGCGGATACAATGAGCAGTTCTTC

j_gene: TRBJ1-1
abundance: .
v_gene: TRBV29-1
d_gene: TRBD1
CDR3aa: CSVQTGDQAFF
CDR3nt: TGCAGCGTCCAAACAGGGGACCAAGCTTTCTTT

j_gene: TRBJ1-2
abundance: .
v_gene: TRBV10-3
d_gene: .
CDR3aa: CAISESRRGYTF
CDR3nt: TGTGCCATCAGTGAGTCACGCCGGGGCTACACCTTC

j_gene: TRBJ1-1
abundance: .
v_gene: TRBV11-3
d_gene: .
CDR3aa: CASNSGGESGTEAFF
CDR3nt: TGTGCCAGCAACTCCGGGGGGGAGTCTGGCACTGAAGCTTTCTTT

j_gene: TRBJ2-1
abundance: .
v_gene: TRBV5-1
d_gene: TRBD2
CDR3aa: CASSSLAGANEQFF
CDR3nt: TGCGCCAGCAGCTCACTAGCGGGGGCCAATGAGCAGTTCTTC

j_gene: TRBJ1-5
abundance: .
v_gene: TRBV19
d_gene: .
CDR3aa: CASSIEPDSNQPQHF
CDR3nt: TGTGCCAGTAGTATAGAACCAGACTCCAATCAGCCCCAGCATTTT

j_gene: TRBJ1-6
abundance: once
v_gene: TRBV30
d_gene: .
CDR3aa: CAWSEGGTNNSPLHF
CDR3nt: TGTGCCTGGAGTGAGGGGGGGACGAATAATTCACCCCTCCACTTT

j_gene: TRBJ1-1
abundance: few
v_gene: TRBV5-4
d_gene: .
CDR3aa: CASSPGRDTEAFF
CDR3nt: TGTGCCAGCTCCCCGGGGAGGGACACTGAAGCTTTCTTT

j_gene: TRBJ1-2
abundance: .
v_gene: TRBV11-3
d_gene: TRBD1
CDR3aa: CASSLEGRQGNYGYTF
CDR3nt: TGTGCCAGCAGCTTAGAGGGTAGACAGGGGAACTATGGCTACACCTTC

j_gene: TRBJ1-4
abundance: .
v_gene: TRBV6-1
d_gene: TRBD1
CDR3aa: CASSDPGQANEKLFF
CDR3nt: TGTGCCAGCAGTGATCCGGGACAGGCGAATGAAAAACTGTTTTTT

j_gene: TRBJ2-1
abundance: .
v_gene: TRBV7-2
d_gene: .
CDR3aa: CASSPRLVANEQFF
CDR3nt: TGTGCCAGCAGCCCCCGACTAGTAGCCAATGAGCAGTTCTTC

j_gene: TRBJ2-1
abundance: .
v_gene: TRBV27
d_gene: TRBD2
CDR3aa: CASSLGTSGRGRLYNEQFF
CDR3nt: TGTGCCAGCAGTCTCGGGACTAGCGGGAGAGGGAGGCTGTACAATGAGCAGTTCTTC

j_gene: TRBJ2-7
abundance: .
v_gene: TRBV28
d_gene: .
CDR3aa: CAEGDTYEQYF
CDR3nt: TGTGCCGAGGGGGATACCTACGAGCAGTACTTC

j_gene: TRBJ1-6
abundance: .
v_gene: TRBV3-1/TRBV3-2
d_gene: TRBD1
CDR3aa: CASSPGTGAIFSPLHF
CDR3nt: TGTGCCAGCAGCCCGGGGACAGGGGCAATCTTTTCACCCCTCCACTTT

j_gene: TRBJ2-7
abundance: .
v_gene: TRBV7-8
d_gene: TRBD1
CDR3aa: CASSLPLRTGPYEQYF
CDR3nt: TGTGCCAGCAGCTTACCCCTACGGACAGGGCCGTACGAGCAGTACTTC

j_gene: TRBJ1-4
abundance: .
v_gene: TRBV6-2/TRBV6-3
d_gene: .
CDR3aa: CASSYAAEDTNEKLFF
CDR3nt: TGTGCCAGCAGTTACGCCGCGGAAGACACTAATGAAAAACTGTTTTTT

j_gene: TRBJ1-1
abundance: once
v_gene: TRBV7-2
d_gene: .
CDR3aa: CASSPLSFYTEAFF
CDR3nt: TGTGCCAGCAGCCCCCTCTCCTTTTACACTGAAGCTTTCTTT

j_gene: TRBJ2-1
abundance: .
v_gene: TRBV7-2
d_gene: TRBD1
CDR3aa: CASSLGGQGANNEQFF
CDR3nt: TGTGCCAGCAGCTTAGGGGGACAGGGGGCAAACAATGAGCAGTTCTTC

j_gene: TRBJ2-2
abundance: .
v_gene: TRBV5-5
d_gene: .
CDR3aa: CASSLSLDTNTGELFF
CDR3nt: TGTGCCAGCAGCTTGAGCTTAGACACGAACACCGGGGAGCTGTTTTTT

j_gene: TRBJ1-2
abundance: .
v_gene: TRBV7-9
d_gene: TRBD1
CDR3aa: CASSLDKGAFNIYGYTF
CDR3nt: TGTGCCAGCAGCTTAGATAAGGGGGCCTTTAATATCTATGGCTACACCTTC

j_gene: TRBJ1-3
abundance: .
v_gene: TRBV7-8
d_gene: .
CDR3aa: CASSLRIGVTGNTIYF
CDR3nt: TGTGCCAGCAGCCTGCGAATCGGGGTCACTGGAAACACCATATATTTT

j_gene: TRBJ2-3
abundance: .
v_gene: TRBV11-3
d_gene: TRBD2
CDR3aa: CASSLRTGGDTQYF
CDR3nt: TGTGCCAGCAGCTTAAGGACGGGGGGAGATACGCAGTATTTT

j_gene: TRBJ2-7
abundance: .
v_gene: TRBV6-5
d_gene: .
CDR3aa: CASSYGRTYEQYF
CDR3nt: TGTGCCAGCAGTTACGGGAGGACCTACGAGCAGTACTTC

j_gene: TRBJ2-1
abundance: .
v_gene: TRBV6-6
d_gene: TRBD2
CDR3aa: CASSFLPASGKSEQFF
CDR3nt: TGTGCCAGCAGTTTTCTCCCGGCTAGCGGGAAAAGCGAGCAGTTCTTC

j_gene: TRBJ1-5
abundance: .
v_gene: TRBV4-1
d_gene: .
CDR3aa: CASSQAFGQGNSNQPQHF
CDR3nt: TGCGCCAGCAGCCAAGCCTTCGGCCAGGGGAATAGCAATCAGCCCCAGCATTTT

j_gene: TRBJ2-3
abundance: .
v_gene: TRBV19
d_gene: TRBD1
CDR3aa: CASSPTGTDTQYF
CDR3nt: TGTGCCAGTAGCCCGACAGGGACAGATACGCAGTATTTT

j_gene: TRBJ2-3
abundance: .
v_gene: TRBV2
d_gene: TRBD1
CDR3aa: CASSRDRGPDTQYF
CDR3nt: TGTGCCAGCAGTCGAGACAGGGGACCAGATACGCAGTATTTT

j_gene: TRBJ1-4
abundance: .
v_gene: TRBV6-5
d_gene: TRBD1
CDR3aa: CASSYSGQGAEKLFF
CDR3nt: TGTGCCAGCAGTTACTCAGGACAGGGGGCAGAAAAACTGTTTTTT

j_gene: TRBJ2-4
abundance: once
v_gene: TRBV20-1
d_gene: .
CDR3aa: CSGLAKNIQYF
CDR3nt: TGCAGTGGGCTAGCCAAAAACATTCAGTACTTC

j_gene: TRBJ1-2
abundance: .
v_gene: TRBV19
d_gene: .
CDR3aa: CASNMDKGYGYTF
CDR3nt: TGTGCCAGTAATATGGACAAAGGCTATGGCTACACCTTC

j_gene: TRBJ2-7
abundance: .
v_gene: TRBV5-1
d_gene: .
CDR3aa: CASRQGMVYEQYF
CDR3nt: TGCGCCAGCAGACAGGGTATGGTCTACGAGCAGTACTTC

j_gene: TRBJ2-1
abundance: .
v_gene: TRBV6-5
d_gene: TRBD2
CDR3aa: CATQAGGGDEQFF
CDR3nt: TGTGCCACCCAAGCGGGAGGGGGGGATGAGCAGTTCTTC

j_gene: TRBJ1-1
abundance: once
v_gene: TRBV10-3
d_gene: TRBD1
CDR3aa: CAISGPSTGVRAFF
CDR3nt: TGTGCCATCAGTGGCCCTTCGACAGGGGTGCGCGCTTTCTTT

j_gene: TRBJ1-2
abundance: .
v_gene: TRBV4-1
d_gene: .
CDR3aa: CASSQEKGLNYGYTF
CDR3nt: TGCGCCAGCAGCCAAGAAAAGGGACTTAACTATGGCTACACCTTC

j_gene: TRBJ2-7
abundance: .
v_gene: TRBV6-5
d_gene: TRBD1
CDR3aa: CASSPGTGNSYEQYF
CDR3nt: TGTGCCAGCAGCCCAGGGACAGGGAACTCCTACGAGCAGTACTTC

j_gene: TRBJ2-1
abundance: .
v_gene: TRBV5-1
d_gene: TRBD2
CDR3aa: CASSLAGGAREQFF
CDR3nt: TGCGCCAGCAGCTTGGCCGGGGGGGCCCGTGAGCAGTTCTTC

j_gene: TRBJ2-1
abundance: .
v_gene: TRBV6-5
d_gene: TRBD2
CDR3aa: CASRTGLAVYNEQFF
CDR3nt: TGTGCCAGCAGGACGGGACTAGCGGTTTACAATGAGCAGTTCTTC

j_gene: TRBJ2-2
abundance: .
v_gene: TRBV4-2
d_gene: TRBD1
CDR3aa: CASSRSGQGAPGELFF
CDR3nt: TGTGCCAGCAGTCGCTCAGGACAGGGGGCGCCCGGGGAGCTGTTTTTT

j_gene: TRBJ2-1
abundance: .
v_gene: TRBV7-3
d_gene: TRBD2
CDR3aa: CASSFDGGIYNEQFF
CDR3nt: TGTGCCAGCAGCTTCGACGGGGGGATTTACAATGAGCAGTTCTTC

j_gene: TRBJ2-7
abundance: .
v_gene: TRBV7-9
d_gene: .
CDR3aa: CASSSRYGVLSYEQYF
CDR3nt: TGTGCCAGCAGCTCCCGATACGGGGTTCTCTCCTACGAGCAGTACTTC

j_gene: TRBJ2-2
abundance: .
v_gene: TRBV14
d_gene: TRBD1
CDR3aa: CASSQVQGAGGELFF
CDR3nt: TGTGCCAGCAGCCAAGTACAGGGGGCAGGAGGGGAGCTGTTTTTT

j_gene: TRBJ1-6
abundance: .
v_gene: TRBV27
d_gene: TRBD1
CDR3aa: CASSTGTGVNSPLHF
CDR3nt: TGTGCCAGCAGTACAGGGACAGGGGTAAATTCACCCCTCCACTTT

j_gene: TRBJ1-2
abundance: .
v_gene: TRBV6-2/TRBV6-3
d_gene: .
CDR3aa: CASSYTMWTRGASYGYTF
CDR3nt: TGTGCCAGCAGTTACACTATGTGGACCCGGGGGGCGAGCTATGGCTACACCTTC

j_gene: TRBJ1-6
abundance: .
v_gene: TRBV12-5
d_gene: TRBD1
CDR3aa: CASVRQGMVSSPLHF
CDR3nt: TGTGCTAGTGTCAGACAGGGTATGGTAAGTTCACCCCTCCACTTT

j_gene: TRBJ1-2
abundance: .
v_gene: TRBV15
d_gene: TRBD1
CDR3aa: CATSRSSTGAGYTF
CDR3nt: TGTGCCACCAGCAGGAGTTCGACAGGGGCTGGCTACACCTTC

j_gene: TRBJ1-5
abundance: .
v_gene: TRBV28
d_gene: TRBD1
CDR3aa: CASSLWGGIGQGANQPQHF
CDR3nt: TGTGCCAGCAGTTTATGGGGTGGGATTGGACAGGGGGCGAATCAGCCCCAGCATTTT

j_gene: TRBJ1-2
abundance: .
v_gene: TRBV27
d_gene: TRBD1
CDR3aa: CASRPRGQANYGYTF
CDR3nt: TGTGCCAGCAGGCCCCGGGGACAGGCGAACTATGGCTACACCTTC

j_gene: TRBJ2-5
abundance: .
v_gene: TRBV5-6
d_gene: .
CDR3aa: CASSLTNRAPETQYF
CDR3nt: TGTGCCAGCAGCTTAACCAACAGGGCGCCGGAGACCCAGTACTTC